A single sample is the source of the 8 T cell receptor beta chains below, sequenced in a study of shared clonotypes between healthy human individuals. TCRdb's copy holds only in-frame clones and misses some; the assay was immunoSEQ multiplex PCR. The sample includes about 100,000 clones, about 70% of them seen just once. The material sequenced was memory CD8+ T cells sorted from blood. The subset denotes: CD45RO+ cells pooled with CCR7-negative TemRA cells. These receptors all stem from a woman aged 25 to 45 in good health.

V gene TRBV7-2 combines with J gene TRBJ2-1; 7 nucleotides align to TRBD2. The CDR3 spans 16 residues. V lost 6 bases and J lost 5; bases outside the gene matches: 13. Germline V CDR1 and CDR2: SGHTA, FQGNSA. CDR3 sequence reads: CASRPPLAALHNEQFF. CDR3 coding DNA: TGTGCCAGCAGGCCTCCTCTAGCGGCATTACACAATGAGCAGTTCTTC.

CDR3 region: CASDYRGRYTEAFF. The CDR3 coding sequence is TGCGCCAGCGACTACAGGGGGCGATACACTGAAGCTTTCTTT. This rearrangement joins TRBV10-2 to TRBJ1-1, with TRBD1 matching 9 bases. Germline CDR1 reads WSHSY; CDR2 reads SAAADI. The CDR3 consists of 14 residues. After removal of 8 bases from V and 3 bases from J, the junction contained 7 bases not matched to a gene.

This chain joins TRBV5-1 and TRBJ2-1; D might be TRBD2 (5 bases). This CDR3 has 14 residues. In germline, CDR1 is SGHRS, CDR2 YFSETQ. Between the trimmed V and J ends, which lost 2 bases and 4 bases, there was a span of 10 bases. The DNA for the CDR3 is TGCGCCAGCAGCTTCGGGAATACTTACAATGAGCAGTTCTTC. This translates into CASSFGNTYNEQFF.

The chain couples TRBV7-8 to TRBJ2-1; 12 bases match TRBD2. This CDR3 has 16 amino acids. Germline CDR1 and CDR2: SGHVS and FQNEAQ. The J segment lost 9 bases and the V segment lost 4 bases, leaving 10 bases of the junction unmatched. CDR3 residues: CASSSPGLAGIREQFF. The CDR3 DNA follows: TGTGCCAGCAGCTCTCCGGGACTAGCGGGTATTCGTGAGCAGTTCTTC. Drawing the rest from reference TRBV7-8 and TRBJ2-1, the complete variable domain is GAGVSQSPRYKVAKRGQDVALRCDPISGHVSLFWYQQALGQGPEFLTYFQNEAQLDKSGLPSDRFFAERPEGSVSTLKIQRTQQEDSAVYLCASSSPGLAGIREQFFGPGTRLTVL.

This chain joins TRBV2 and TRBJ2-5; 7 nucleotides align to TRBD2. The tail of the sequence fits TRBJ2-7 better, so the J call may be wrong. Germline CDR1 SNHLY, CDR2 FYNNEI. This CDR3 region has 15 residues. The CDR3 sequence: CASSPLGGLIDEQYF. As DNA, the CDR3 is TGTGCCAGCAGTCCCCTGGGGGGGTTGATCGACGAGCAGTACTTC.

This chain uses TRBV4-1 with TRBJ2-7; no reliable D call. The germline V gene encodes CDR1 MGHRA and CDR2 YSYEKL. V lost 3 bases, J lost 9 bases, and 18 bases lay in between. This CDR3 is built from 14 residues. The CDR3 loop is CASSQVVTFSSQYF. CDR3 DNA: TGCGCCAGCAGCCAGGTGGTGACCTTCTCTTCGCAGTACTTC.

The J gene is TRBJ1-4, the V gene TRBV18, with D unclear. The ends were cut back, 3 bases at V and 7 bases at J, with 6 bases in the middle. CDR3 length: 12 amino acids. The V gene's germline CDR1 is KGHSH and CDR2 LQKENI. The CDR3: CASSPTVEKLFF. The CDR3 nucleotides read TGTGCCAGCTCACCGACGGTTGAAAAACTGTTTTTT. The whole variable domain, filled in from reference TRBV18 and TRBJ1-4, reads NAGVMQNPRHLVRRRGQEARLRCSPMKGHSHVYWYRQLPEEGLKFMVYLQKENIIDESGMPKERFSAEFPKEGPSILRIQQVVRGDSAAYFCASSPTVEKLFFGSGTQLSVL.

The rearrangement links TRBV11-2 to TRBJ1-2, with no clear D. CDR1 is SGHAT and CDR2 is FQNNGV in the germline V gene. The CDR3 length is 15 residues. V shed 5 bases and J shed 4 bases, with 17 bases lying between them. In DNA, the CDR3 is TGTGCCAGCAGCCAACACCCCCGGGGATTCTATGGCTACACCTTC. It is translated as CASSQHPRGFYGYTF.